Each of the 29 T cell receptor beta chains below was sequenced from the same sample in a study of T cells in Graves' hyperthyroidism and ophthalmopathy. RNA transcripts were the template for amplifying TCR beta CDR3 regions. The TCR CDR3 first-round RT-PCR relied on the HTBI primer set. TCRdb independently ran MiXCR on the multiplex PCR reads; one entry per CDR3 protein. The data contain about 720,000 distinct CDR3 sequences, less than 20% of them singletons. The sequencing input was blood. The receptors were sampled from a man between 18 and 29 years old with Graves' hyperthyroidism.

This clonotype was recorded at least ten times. CDR3 sequence reads: CASSLARPDTQYF. DNA of the CDR3: TGTGCCAGCAGCTTAGCCCGTCCAGATACGCAGTATTTT. This rearrangement joins TRBV7-2 to TRBJ2-3; D call uncertain. The V gene's germline CDR1 is SGHTA and CDR2 FQGNSA. V lost 0 bases and J lost 4, with 5 bases in between. The CDR3 extends over 13 amino acids.

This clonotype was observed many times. CDR3: CASSPGPAGYEQYF. CDR3 bases: TGTGCCAGCAGTCCCGGACCAGCTGGTTACGAGCAGTACTTC. The chain combines TRBV28 with TRBJ2-7; D not resolved. The CDR3 runs to 14 residues. Germline CDR1 reads MDHEN; CDR2 reads SYDVKM. Between the trimmed V and J ends, which lost 5 bases and 4 bases, there was a span of 15 bases.

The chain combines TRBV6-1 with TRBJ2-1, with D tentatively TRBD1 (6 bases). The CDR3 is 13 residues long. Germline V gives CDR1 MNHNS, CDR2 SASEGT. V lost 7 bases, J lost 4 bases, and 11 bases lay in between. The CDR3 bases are TGTGCCAGCAAGACAGGCTGGTACAATGAGCAGTTCTTC. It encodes CASKTGWYNEQFF.

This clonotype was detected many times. The CDR3 nucleotides are TGTGCCAGCAGCTTAGGTTGGTCGGGATCCTACAATGAGCAGTTCTTC. It codes for CASSLGWSGSYNEQFF. The genes are TRBV11-2 and TRBJ2-1; D may be TRBD2 (5 bases). The CDR3 extends over 16 amino acids. CDR1 is SGHAT and CDR2 is FQNNGV in the germline V gene. V was shortened by 1 base and J by 1 base, with 11 bases between the two germline ends.

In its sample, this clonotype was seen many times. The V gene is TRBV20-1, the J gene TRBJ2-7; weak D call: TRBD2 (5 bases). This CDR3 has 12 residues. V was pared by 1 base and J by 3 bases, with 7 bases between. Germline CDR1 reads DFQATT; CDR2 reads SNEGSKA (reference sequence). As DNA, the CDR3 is TGCAGTGCTAGAGGCGGGTACTACGAGCAGTACTTC. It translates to CSARGGYYEQYF.

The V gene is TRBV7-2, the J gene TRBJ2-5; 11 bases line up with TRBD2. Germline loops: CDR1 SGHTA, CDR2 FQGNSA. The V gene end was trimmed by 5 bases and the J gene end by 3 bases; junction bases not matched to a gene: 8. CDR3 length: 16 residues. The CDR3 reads CASSPPLGLAEETQYF. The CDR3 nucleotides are TGTGCCAGCAGCCCCCCTCTGGGACTAGCGGAAGAGACCCAGTACTTC.

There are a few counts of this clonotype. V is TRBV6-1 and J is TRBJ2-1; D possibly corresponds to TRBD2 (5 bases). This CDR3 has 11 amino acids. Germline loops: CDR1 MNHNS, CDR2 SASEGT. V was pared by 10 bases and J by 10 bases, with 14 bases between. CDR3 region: CAIKRVWEQFF. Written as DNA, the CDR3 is TGTGCCATTAAGAGGGTCTGGGAGCAGTTCTTC.

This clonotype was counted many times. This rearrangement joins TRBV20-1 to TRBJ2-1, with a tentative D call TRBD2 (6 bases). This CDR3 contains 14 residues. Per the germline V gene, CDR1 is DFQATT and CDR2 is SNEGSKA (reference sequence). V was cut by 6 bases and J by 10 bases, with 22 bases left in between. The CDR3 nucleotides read TGCAGTGCAAAACCGGGACTTTATTCAGGGGAGCAGTTCTTC. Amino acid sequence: CSAKPGLYSGEQFF.

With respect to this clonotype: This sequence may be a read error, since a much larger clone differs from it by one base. The CDR3 is CASSPGQSQGPQHF. For the CDR3, the DNA is TGTGCCAGCAGCCCTGGACAGTCTCAAGGTCCCCAGCATTTT. The V call is TRBV3-1, the J call TRBJ1-5; possibly TRBD1 for D (6 bases). Germline V gene lookup returns CDR1 LGHDT and CDR2 YNNKEL (reference sequence). V was cut by 4 bases and J by 10 bases, with 17 bases left in between. This CDR3 contains 14 residues. The complete variable domain, with remaining parts taken from reference TRBV3-1 and TRBJ1-5, reads DTAVSQTPKYLVTQMGNDKSIKCEQNLGHDTMYWYKQDSKKFLKIMFSYNNKELIINETVPNRFSPKSPDKAHLNLHINSLELGDSAVYFCASSPGQSQGPQHFGDGTRLSIL.

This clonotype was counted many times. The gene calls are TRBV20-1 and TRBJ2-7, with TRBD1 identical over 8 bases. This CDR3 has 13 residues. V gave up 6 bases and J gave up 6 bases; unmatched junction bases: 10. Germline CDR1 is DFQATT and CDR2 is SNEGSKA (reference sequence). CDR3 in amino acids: CSAAQGAFSEQYF. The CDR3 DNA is TGCAGTGCCGCCCAGGGGGCCTTCTCCGAGCAGTACTTC.

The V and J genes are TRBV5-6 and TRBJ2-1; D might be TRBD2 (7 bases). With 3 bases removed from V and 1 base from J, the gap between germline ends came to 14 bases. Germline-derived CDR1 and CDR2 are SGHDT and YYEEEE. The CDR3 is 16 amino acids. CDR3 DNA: TGTGCCAGCAGCTGGGGGGGCGGGTTGTCCTACAATGAGCAGTTCTTC. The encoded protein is CASSWGGGLSYNEQFF.

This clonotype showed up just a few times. The DNA for the CDR3 is TGTGCCAGCTCACCAAAAAGGAGCGGGAGTTACGAGACCCAGTACTTC. Translating it yields CASSPKRSGSYETQYF. This chain links TRBV18 with TRBJ2-5; TRBD2 agrees at 8 bases. The germline gives CDR1 KGHSH, CDR2 LQKENI. The CDR3 spans 16 residues. After removal of 2 bases from V and 5 bases from J, the junction contained 10 bases not matched to a gene.

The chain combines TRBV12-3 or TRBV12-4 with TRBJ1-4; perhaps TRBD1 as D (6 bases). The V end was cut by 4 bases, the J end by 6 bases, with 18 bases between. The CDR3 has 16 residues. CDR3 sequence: CASSYSPPAGDEKLFF. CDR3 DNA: TGTGCCAGCAGTTATTCCCCCCCCGCAGGGGATGAAAAACTGTTTTTT.

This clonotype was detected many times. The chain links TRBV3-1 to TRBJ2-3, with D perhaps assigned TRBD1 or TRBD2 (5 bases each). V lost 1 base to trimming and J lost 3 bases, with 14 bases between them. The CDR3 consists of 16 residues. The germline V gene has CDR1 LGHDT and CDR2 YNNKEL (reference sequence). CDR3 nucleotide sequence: TGTGCCAGCAGCCAAGGAATCGGGGCCTTTACAGATACGCAGTATTTT. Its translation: CASSQGIGAFTDTQYF.

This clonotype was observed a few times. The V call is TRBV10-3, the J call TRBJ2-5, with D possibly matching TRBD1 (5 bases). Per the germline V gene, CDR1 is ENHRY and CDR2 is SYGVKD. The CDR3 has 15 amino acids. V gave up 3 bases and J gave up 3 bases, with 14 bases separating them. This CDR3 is CAISETTEGEETQYF. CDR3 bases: TGTGCCATCAGTGAAACGACAGAAGGGGAAGAGACCCAGTACTTC.

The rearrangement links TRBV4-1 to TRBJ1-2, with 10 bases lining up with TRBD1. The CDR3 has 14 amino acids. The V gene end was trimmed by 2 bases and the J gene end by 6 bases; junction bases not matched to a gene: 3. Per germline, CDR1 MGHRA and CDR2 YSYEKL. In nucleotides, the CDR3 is TGCGCCAGCAGCCAACCGGGGACAGGGGATGGCTACACCTTC. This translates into CASSQPGTGDGYTF.

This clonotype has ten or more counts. CDR3: CASSGLAGGKADTQYF. Here the CDR3 DNA reads TGTGCCAGCAGTGGGCTAGCGGGAGGGAAAGCAGATACGCAGTATTTT. The genes are TRBV2 and TRBJ2-3; 12 positions agree with TRBD2. The V gene end was trimmed by 4 bases and the J gene end by 4 bases; junction bases not matched to a gene: 6. Looked up from germline, CDR1 is SNHLY and CDR2 is FYNNEI. The CDR3 extends over 16 amino acids.

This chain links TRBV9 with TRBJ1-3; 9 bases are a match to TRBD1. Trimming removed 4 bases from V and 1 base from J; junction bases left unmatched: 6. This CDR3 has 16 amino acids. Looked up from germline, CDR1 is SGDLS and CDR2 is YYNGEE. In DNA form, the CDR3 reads TGTGCCAGCAGCTTGGGACAGGGTATATCTGGAAACACCATATATTTT. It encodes CASSLGQGISGNTIYF.

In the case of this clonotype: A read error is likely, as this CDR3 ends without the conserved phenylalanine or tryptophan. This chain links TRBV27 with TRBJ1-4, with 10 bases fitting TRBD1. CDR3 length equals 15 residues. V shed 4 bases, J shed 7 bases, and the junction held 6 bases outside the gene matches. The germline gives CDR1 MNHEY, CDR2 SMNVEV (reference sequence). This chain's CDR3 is CASSSPGQGTEKLFL. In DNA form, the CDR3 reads TGTGCCAGCAGTTCACCGGGACAGGGGACTGAAAAACTGTTTCTT.

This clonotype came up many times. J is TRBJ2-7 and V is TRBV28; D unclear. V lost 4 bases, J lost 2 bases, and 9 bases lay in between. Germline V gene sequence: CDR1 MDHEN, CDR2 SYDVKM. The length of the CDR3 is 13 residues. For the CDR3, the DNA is TGTGCCAGCAGTTACTTAAGAGCCTACGAGCAGTACTTC. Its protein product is CASSYLRAYEQYF.

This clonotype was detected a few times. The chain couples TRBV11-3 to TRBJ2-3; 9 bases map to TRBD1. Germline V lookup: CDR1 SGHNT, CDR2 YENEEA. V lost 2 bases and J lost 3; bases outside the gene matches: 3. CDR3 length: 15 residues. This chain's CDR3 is CASSLPGTGTDTQYF. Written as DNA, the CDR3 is TGTGCCAGCAGCTTACCAGGGACAGGGACAGATACGCAGTATTTT.

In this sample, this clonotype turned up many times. CDR3: CASSQGQGAKNIQYF. As DNA, the CDR3 is TGTGCCAGCAGTCAAGGACAGGGAGCCAAAAACATTCAGTACTTC. The V call is TRBV2, the J call TRBJ2-4, with TRBD1 matching over 8 bases. This CDR3 spans 15 amino acids. CDR1 is SNHLY and CDR2 is FYNNEI in the germline V gene. V gave up 5 bases and J gave up 0 bases; unmatched junction bases: 3.

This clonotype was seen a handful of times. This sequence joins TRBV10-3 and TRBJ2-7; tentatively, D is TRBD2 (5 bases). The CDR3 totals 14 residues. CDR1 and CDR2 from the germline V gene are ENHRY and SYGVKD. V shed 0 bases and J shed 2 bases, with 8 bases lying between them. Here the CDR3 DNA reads TGTGCCATCAGTGAGTCGTTGCGGGCCTACGAGCAGTACTTC. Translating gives CAISESLRAYEQYF.

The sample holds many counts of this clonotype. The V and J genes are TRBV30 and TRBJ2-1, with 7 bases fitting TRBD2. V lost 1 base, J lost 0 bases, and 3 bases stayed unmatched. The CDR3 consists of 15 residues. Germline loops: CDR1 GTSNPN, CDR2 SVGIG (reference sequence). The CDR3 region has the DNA TGTGCCTGGAGTGCCCTAGCGGCCTCCTACAATGAGCAGTTCTTC. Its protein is CAWSALAASYNEQFF.

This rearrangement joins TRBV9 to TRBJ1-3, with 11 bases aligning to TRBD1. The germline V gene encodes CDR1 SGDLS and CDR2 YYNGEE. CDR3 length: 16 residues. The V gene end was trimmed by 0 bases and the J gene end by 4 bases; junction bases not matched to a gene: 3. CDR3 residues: CASSVGGQGDGNTIYF. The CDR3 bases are TGTGCCAGCAGCGTAGGGGGACAGGGGGACGGAAACACCATATATTTT.

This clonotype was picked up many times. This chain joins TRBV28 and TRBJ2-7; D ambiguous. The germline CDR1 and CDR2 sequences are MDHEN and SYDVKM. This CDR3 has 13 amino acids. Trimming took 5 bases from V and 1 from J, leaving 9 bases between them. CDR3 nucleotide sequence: TGTGCCAGCAGTCCCGTCGGGTCCTACGAGCAGTACTTC. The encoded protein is CASSPVGSYEQYF.

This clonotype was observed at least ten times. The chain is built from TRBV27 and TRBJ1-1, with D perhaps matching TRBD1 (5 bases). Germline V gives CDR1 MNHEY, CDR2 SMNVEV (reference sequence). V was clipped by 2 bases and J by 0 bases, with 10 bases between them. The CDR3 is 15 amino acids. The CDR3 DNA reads TGTGCCAGCAGTTTAATGGGACGGATGAACACTGAAGCTTTCTTT. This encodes CASSLMGRMNTEAFF.

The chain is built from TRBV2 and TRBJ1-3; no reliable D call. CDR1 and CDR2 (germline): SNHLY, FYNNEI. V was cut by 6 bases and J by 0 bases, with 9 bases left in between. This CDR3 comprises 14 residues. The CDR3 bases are TGTGCCAGCAGGTCGACCGGCTCTGGAAACACCATATATTTT. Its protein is CASRSTGSGNTIYF.

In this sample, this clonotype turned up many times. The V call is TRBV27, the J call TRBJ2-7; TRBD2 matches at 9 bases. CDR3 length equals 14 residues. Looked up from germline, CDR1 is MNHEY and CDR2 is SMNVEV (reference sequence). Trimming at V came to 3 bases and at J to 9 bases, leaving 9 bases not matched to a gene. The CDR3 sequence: CASSFASGITAQYF. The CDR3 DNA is TGTGCCAGCAGTTTCGCTAGCGGGATCACCGCGCAGTACTTC.